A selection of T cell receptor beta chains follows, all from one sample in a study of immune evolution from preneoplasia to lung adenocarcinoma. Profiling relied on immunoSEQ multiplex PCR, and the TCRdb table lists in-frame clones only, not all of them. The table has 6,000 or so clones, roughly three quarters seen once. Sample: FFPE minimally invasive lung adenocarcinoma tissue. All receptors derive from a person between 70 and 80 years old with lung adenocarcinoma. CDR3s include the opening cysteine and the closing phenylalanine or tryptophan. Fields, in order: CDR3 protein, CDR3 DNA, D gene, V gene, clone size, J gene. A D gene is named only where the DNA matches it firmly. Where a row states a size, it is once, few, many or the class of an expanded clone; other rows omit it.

cdr3_aa: CASSLGSGGGRSNQPQHF
cdr3_nt: TGTGCCAGCAGCTTAGGCTCCGGGGGCGGCAGGAGCAATCAGCCCCAGCATTTT
d_call: -
v_call: TRBV7-6
clone_size: -
j_call: TRBJ1-5

cdr3_aa: CASSSQGGGDIQYF
cdr3_nt: TGTGCCAGCAGTTCGCAGGGGGGAGGGGACATTCAGTACTTC
d_call: -
v_call: TRBV6-5
clone_size: -
j_call: TRBJ2-4

cdr3_aa: CASSLVPHPLTETQYF
cdr3_nt: TGCGCCAGCAGCTTGGTGCCTCACCCCCTTACGGAGACCCAGTACTTC
d_call: -
v_call: TRBV5-1
clone_size: -
j_call: TRBJ2-5

cdr3_aa: CASSSGLAGVEETQYF
cdr3_nt: TGTGCCAGCAGCTCCGGACTAGCGGGAGTAGAAGAGACCCAGTACTTC
d_call: TRBD2
v_call: TRBV7-3
clone_size: -
j_call: TRBJ2-5

cdr3_aa: CGVTGTSREQYF
cdr3_nt: TGCGGCGTCACCGGGACTAGTCGCGAGCAGTACTTC
d_call: TRBD2
v_call: TRBV29-1
clone_size: -
j_call: TRBJ2-7

cdr3_aa: CARQGETEAFF
cdr3_nt: TGTGCCAGACAGGGGGAAACTGAAGCTTTCTTT
d_call: TRBD1
v_call: TRBV7-3
clone_size: few
j_call: TRBJ1-1

cdr3_aa: CASSYRGGETQYF
cdr3_nt: TGTGCCAGCAGCTACAGGGGCGGGGAGACCCAGTACTTC
d_call: TRBD1
v_call: TRBV7-6
clone_size: once
j_call: TRBJ2-5

cdr3_aa: CASSERGTGNQPQHF
cdr3_nt: TGTGCCAGCAGTGAAAGGGGGACAGGCAATCAGCCCCAGCATTTT
d_call: TRBD1
v_call: TRBV2
clone_size: medium-sized
j_call: TRBJ1-5

cdr3_aa: CASSEFGDEKLFF
cdr3_nt: TGTGCCAGCAGTGAATTTGGGGATGAAAAACTGTTTTTT
d_call: -
v_call: TRBV6-1
clone_size: -
j_call: TRBJ1-4

cdr3_aa: CSGGAGSAEAFF
cdr3_nt: TGCAGCGGCGGGGCTGGTTCCGCTGAAGCTTTCTTT
d_call: -
v_call: TRBV29-1
clone_size: -
j_call: TRBJ1-1

cdr3_aa: CASSQDLRSPLHF
cdr3_nt: TGTGCCAGCAGCCAAGATCTCAGGTCACCCCTCCACTTT
d_call: -
v_call: TRBV14
clone_size: -
j_call: TRBJ1-6

cdr3_aa: CASTVGGGNQPQHF
cdr3_nt: TGTGCCAGTACCGTCGGGGGGGGGAATCAGCCCCAGCATTTT
d_call: -
v_call: TRBV19
clone_size: -
j_call: TRBJ1-5

cdr3_aa: CASSPLRFSNQPQHF
cdr3_nt: TGTGCCAGCAGTCCACTTCGGTTTAGCAATCAGCCCCAGCATTTT
d_call: -
v_call: TRBV27
clone_size: -
j_call: TRBJ1-5

cdr3_aa: CASSEAVSGNTIYF
cdr3_nt: TGTGCCAGCAGTGAAGCAGTCTCTGGAAACACCATATATTTT
d_call: -
v_call: TRBV6-1
clone_size: -
j_call: TRBJ1-3

cdr3_aa: CASSLVLANTGELFF
cdr3_nt: TGTGCCAGCAGCTTAGTACTAGCGAACACCGGGGAGCTGTTTTTT
d_call: -
v_call: TRBV7-8
clone_size: -
j_call: TRBJ2-2

cdr3_aa: CASSVGDLGNSPLHF
cdr3_nt: TGTGCCAGCAGTGTAGGGGATCTGGGGAATTCACCCCTCCACTTT
d_call: -
v_call: TRBV6-1
clone_size: -
j_call: TRBJ1-6

cdr3_aa: CASSLSRTLEAFF
cdr3_nt: TGTGCCAGCAGTTTATCTCGGACGCTTGAAGCTTTCTTT
d_call: -
v_call: TRBV27
clone_size: few
j_call: TRBJ1-1

cdr3_aa: CASSRLTGERNTIYF
cdr3_nt: TGCGCCAGCAGTCGCTTGACAGGGGAAAGAAACACCATATATTTT
d_call: TRBD1
v_call: TRBV23-1
clone_size: -
j_call: TRBJ1-3